This TCR beta chain was documented in a study of cytomegalovirus exposure and HLA in healthy donors. PCR primers comprised 60 Vbeta and 13 Jbeta primers. Method: immunoSEQ multiplex PCR; TCRdb's copy keeps in-frame clones and lacks some. Of some 140,000 clones listed, approximately 80% are singletons. These donors, healthy bone marrow donors, were studied. Germline trimming cut 4 bases from V and 7 bases from J; bases unmatched to any gene: 8. The CDR3 runs to 15 residues. The germline CDR1 and CDR2 sequences are LNHDA and SQIVND (reference sequence). This chain connects TRBV19 to TRBJ1-2; 11 nucleotides agree with TRBD1. The sample comprised PBMCs. The clonotype was recovered from a woman aged 18 to 35 in good health and CMV-seronegative. CDR3 nucleotides: TGTGCCAGTAGTACAGGACAGGGGGCAGTAGGTGGCTACACCTTC. Its protein product is CASSTGQGAVGGYTF.